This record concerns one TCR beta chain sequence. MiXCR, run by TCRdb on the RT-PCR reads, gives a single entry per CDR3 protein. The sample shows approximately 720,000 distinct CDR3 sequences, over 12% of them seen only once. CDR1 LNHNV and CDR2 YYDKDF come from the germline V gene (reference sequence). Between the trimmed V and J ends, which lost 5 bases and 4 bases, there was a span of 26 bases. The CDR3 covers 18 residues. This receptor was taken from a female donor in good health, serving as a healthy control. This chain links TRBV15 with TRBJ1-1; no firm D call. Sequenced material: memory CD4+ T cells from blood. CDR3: CATSLEEGRAGRVTEAFF. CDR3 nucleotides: TGTGCCACCAGCCTAGAAGAAGGCCGGGCAGGAAGAGTCACTGAAGCTTTCTTT.